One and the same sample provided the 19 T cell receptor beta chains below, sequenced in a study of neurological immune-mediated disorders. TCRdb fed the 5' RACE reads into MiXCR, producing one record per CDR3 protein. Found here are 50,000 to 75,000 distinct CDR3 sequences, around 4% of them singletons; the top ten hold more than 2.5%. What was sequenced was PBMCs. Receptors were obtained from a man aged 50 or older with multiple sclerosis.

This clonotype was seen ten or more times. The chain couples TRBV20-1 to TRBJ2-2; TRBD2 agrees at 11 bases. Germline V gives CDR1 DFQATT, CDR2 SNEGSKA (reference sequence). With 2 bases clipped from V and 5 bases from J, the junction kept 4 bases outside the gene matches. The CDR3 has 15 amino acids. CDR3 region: CSARPRLAGTGELFF. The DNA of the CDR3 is TGCAGTGCTAGACCGCGACTAGCGGGGACCGGGGAGCTGTTTTTT.

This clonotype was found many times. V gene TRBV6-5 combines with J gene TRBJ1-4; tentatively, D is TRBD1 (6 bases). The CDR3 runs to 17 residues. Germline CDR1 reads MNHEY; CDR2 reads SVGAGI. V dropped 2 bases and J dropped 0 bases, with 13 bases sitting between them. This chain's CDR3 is CASSYHPDSATNEKLFF. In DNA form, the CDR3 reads TGTGCCAGCAGTTACCACCCGGACAGTGCAACTAATGAAAAACTGTTTTTT.

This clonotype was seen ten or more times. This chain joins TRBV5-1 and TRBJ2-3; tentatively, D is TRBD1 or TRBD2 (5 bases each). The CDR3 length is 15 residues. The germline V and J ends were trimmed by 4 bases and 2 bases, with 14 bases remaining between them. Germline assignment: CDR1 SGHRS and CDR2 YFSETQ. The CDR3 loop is CASSDTGRTTDTQYF. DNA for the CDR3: TGCGCCAGCAGCGATACGGGACGGACCACAGATACGCAGTATTTT.

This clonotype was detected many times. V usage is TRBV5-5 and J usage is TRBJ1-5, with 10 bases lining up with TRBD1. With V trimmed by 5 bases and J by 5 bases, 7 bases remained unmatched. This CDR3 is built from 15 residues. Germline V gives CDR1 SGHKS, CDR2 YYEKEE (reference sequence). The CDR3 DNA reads TGTGCCAGCAGGCCGGACAGGGGGTACCATCAGCCCCAGCATTTT. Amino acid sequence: CASRPDRGYHQPQHF.

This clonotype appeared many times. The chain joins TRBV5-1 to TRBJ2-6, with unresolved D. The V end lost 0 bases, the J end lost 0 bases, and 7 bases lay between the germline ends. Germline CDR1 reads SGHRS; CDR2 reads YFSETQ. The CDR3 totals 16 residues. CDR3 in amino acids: CASSLESYSGANVLTF. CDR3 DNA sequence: TGCGCCAGCAGCTTGGAAAGTTACTCTGGGGCCAACGTCCTGACTTTC. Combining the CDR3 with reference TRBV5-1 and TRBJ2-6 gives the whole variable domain KAGVTQTPRYLIKTRGQQVTLSCSPISGHRSVSWYQQTPGQGLQFLFEYFSETQRNKGNFPGRFSGRQFSNSRSEMNVSTLELGDSALYLCASSLESYSGANVLTFGAGSRLTVL.

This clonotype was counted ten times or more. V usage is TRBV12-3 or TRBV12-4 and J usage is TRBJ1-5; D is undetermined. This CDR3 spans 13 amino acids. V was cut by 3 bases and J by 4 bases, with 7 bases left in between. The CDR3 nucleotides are TGTGCCAGCAGTTTGACCGGTAATCAGCCCCAGCATTTT. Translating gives CASSLTGNQPQHF.

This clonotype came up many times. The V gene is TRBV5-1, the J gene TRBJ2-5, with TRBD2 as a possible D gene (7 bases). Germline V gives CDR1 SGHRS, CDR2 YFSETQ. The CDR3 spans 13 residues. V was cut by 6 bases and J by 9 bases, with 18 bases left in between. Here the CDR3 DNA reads TGCGCCAGCAAGGGCGGGGGCTATAAGGCCCAGTACTTC. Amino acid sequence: CASKGGGYKAQYF.

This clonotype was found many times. CDR3 coding DNA: TGCGCCAGCAGATTAGGGGTCGGCAATCAGCCCCAGCATTTT. Amino acid sequence: CASRLGVGNQPQHF. The rearrangement links TRBV5-1 to TRBJ1-5; D might be TRBD1 (5 bases). Deletions cut 5 bases from V and 2 bases from J, with 11 bases between. CDR3 length: 14 residues. Germline V gene lookup returns CDR1 SGHRS and CDR2 YFSETQ.

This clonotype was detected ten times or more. CDR3 DNA: TGTGCCTCAGTTGAAGGGGCTGGAACTAATGAAAAACTGTTTTTT. Its translation is CASVEGAGTNEKLFF. The chain has TRBV6-1 and TRBJ1-4, with TRBD1 as a possible D gene (5 bases). Trimming pared 11 bases from V and 1 base from J, leaving 17 bases between. Germline V gene lookup returns CDR1 MNHNS and CDR2 SASEGT. There are 15 residues in the CDR3.

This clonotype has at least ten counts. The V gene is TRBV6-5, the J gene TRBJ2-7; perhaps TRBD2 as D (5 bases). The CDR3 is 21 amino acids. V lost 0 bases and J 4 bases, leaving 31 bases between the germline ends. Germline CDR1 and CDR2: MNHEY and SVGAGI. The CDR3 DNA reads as TGTGCCAGCAGTTACTCGATCCGATCCCATGCGGGTCCCCAGACCGTATACGAGCAGTACTTC. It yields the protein CASSYSIRSHAGPQTVYEQYF.

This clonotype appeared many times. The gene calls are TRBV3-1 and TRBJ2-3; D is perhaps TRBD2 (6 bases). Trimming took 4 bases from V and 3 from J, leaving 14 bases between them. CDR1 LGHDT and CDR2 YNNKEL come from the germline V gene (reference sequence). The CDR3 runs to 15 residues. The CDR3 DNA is TGTGCCAGCAGCCCACGGGGGACCTTAACAGATACGCAGTATTTT. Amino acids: CASSPRGTLTDTQYF.

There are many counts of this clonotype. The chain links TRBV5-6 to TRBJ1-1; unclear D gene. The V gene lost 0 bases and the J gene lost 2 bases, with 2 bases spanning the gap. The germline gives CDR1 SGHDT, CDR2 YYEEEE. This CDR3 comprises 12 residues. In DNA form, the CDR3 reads TGTGCCAGCAGCTTGGCTAACACTGAAGCTTTCTTT. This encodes CASSLANTEAFF.

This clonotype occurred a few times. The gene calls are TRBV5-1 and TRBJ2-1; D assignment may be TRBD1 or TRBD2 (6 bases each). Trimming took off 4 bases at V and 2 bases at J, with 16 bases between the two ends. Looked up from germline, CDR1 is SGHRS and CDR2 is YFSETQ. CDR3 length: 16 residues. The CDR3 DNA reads TGCGCCAGCAGCCCTGGAGGAGGGGGAACCTACAATGAGCAGTTCTTC. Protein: CASSPGGGGTYNEQFF.

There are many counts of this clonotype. The DNA of the CDR3 is TGTGCCAGCAGTACCGGGACAGCTACCTACGAGCAGTACGTC. Amino acids: CASSTGTATYEQYV. The rearrangement uses TRBV28 and TRBJ2-7; 7 bases are a match to TRBD1. After removal of 5 bases from V and 2 bases from J, the junction contained 6 bases not matched to a gene. Germline lookup yields CDR1 MDHEN and CDR2 SYDVKM. The CDR3 contains 14 residues.

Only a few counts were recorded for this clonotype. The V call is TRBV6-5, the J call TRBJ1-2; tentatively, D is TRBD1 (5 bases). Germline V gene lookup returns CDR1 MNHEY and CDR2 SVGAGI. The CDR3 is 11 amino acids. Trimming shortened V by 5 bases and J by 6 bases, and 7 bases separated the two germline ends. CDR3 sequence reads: CASSRGDGYTF. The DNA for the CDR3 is TGTGCCAGCAGTAGGGGTGATGGCTACACCTTC.

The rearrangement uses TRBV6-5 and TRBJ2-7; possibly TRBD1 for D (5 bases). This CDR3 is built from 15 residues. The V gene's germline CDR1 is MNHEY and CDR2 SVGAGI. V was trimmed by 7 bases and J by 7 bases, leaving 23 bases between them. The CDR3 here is CASTPPPPGAKEQYF. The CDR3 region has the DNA TGTGCCAGCACCCCACCCCCCCCTGGGGCGAAGGAGCAGTACTTC.

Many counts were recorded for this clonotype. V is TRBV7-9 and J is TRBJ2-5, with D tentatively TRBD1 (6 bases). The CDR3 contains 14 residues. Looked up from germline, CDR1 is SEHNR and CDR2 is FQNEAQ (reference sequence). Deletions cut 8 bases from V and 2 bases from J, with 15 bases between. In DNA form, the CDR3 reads TGTGCCAGCGGATCAGGGGACGAACAAGAGACCCAGTACTTC. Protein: CASGSGDEQETQYF.

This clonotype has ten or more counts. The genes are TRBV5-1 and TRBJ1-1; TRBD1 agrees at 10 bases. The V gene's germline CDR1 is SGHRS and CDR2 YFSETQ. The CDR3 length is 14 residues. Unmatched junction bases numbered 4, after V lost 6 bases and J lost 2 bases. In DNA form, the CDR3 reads TGCGCCAGCACCGAGACAGGGGGCAACACTGAAGCTTTCTTT. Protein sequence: CASTETGGNTEAFF.

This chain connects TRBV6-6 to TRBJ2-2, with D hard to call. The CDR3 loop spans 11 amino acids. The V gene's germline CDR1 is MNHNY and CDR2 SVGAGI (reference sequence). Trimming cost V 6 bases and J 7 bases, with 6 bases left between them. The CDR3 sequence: CASSSFGELFF. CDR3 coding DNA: TGTGCCAGCAGCTCATTCGGGGAGCTGTTTTTT.